The following is a TCR beta chain sequence with its context. Its antigen remains unknown. These data belong to a study of shared clonotypes between healthy human individuals. Study conclusions and caveats: Only blood underwent sampling, and tissue repertoires likely differ.

Assay execution took place at the deep level. The material for each subset, its genomic DNA, was split evenly across several immunoSEQ plates. This table comes from immunoSEQ multiplex PCR, and its TCRdb copy is limited to in-frame clones, with some not included. The profile shows 2 million to 2.5 million clones, roughly 95% of them singletons. The CDR3 runs 13 residues. With 5 bases removed from V and 5 bases from J, the gap between germline ends came to 10 bases. Germline values: CDR1 MGHRA, CDR2 YSYEKL. This TCR derives from a man in his late teens or twenties in good health. The sample consisted of naive CD4+ T cells sorted from blood. Subset noted: CD45RA+ positively selected. V gene TRBV4-1 combines with J gene TRBJ1-5; maybe TRBD1 (6 bases). As DNA, the CDR3 is TGCGCCAGCAGCTCGGCAGGGGATCAGCCCCAGCATTTT. Its translation: CASSSAGDQPQHF.